These 6 T cell receptor beta chains came from one sample sequenced in a study of T-cell reconstitution after alpha-beta-depleted transplantation in children. Preparing the TCRbeta library involved the use of unique molecular identifiers. TCRdb passed the PCR reads through MiXCR, listing each CDR3 protein once. The sample holds approximately 340,000 distinct CDR3 sequences, about 9.3% seen once. This specimen consisted of PBMCs from the stem cell graft donor, obtained from the stem cell graft. The receptors come from a human donor who donated a stem cell graft to a child with acute lymphoblastic leukemia.

This clonotype has just a few counts. This chain joins TRBV20-1 and TRBJ1-5; no reliable D call. CDR3 size: 13 residues. CDR1 is DFQATT, CDR2 SNEGSKA, per germline (reference sequence). The V end lost 1 base, the J end lost 9 bases, and 13 bases lay between the germline ends. CDR3 protein: CSARAWVASPQHF. The CDR3 coding sequence is TGCAGTGCTAGAGCTTGGGTCGCTTCGCCCCAGCATTTT.

V usage is TRBV7-9 and J usage is TRBJ1-4; D is perhaps TRBD1 (5 bases). CDR3 length: 15 residues. Germline V gives CDR1 SEHNR, CDR2 FQNEAQ (reference sequence). Trimming removed 0 bases at V and 8 bases at J, with 13 bases between. The CDR3 region is CASSLAAQGGEKLFF. The CDR3 nucleotides are TGTGCCAGCAGCTTAGCGGCTCAGGGAGGCGAAAAACTGTTTTTT.

The rearrangement links TRBV12-3 or TRBV12-4 to TRBJ2-2; tentative D call: TRBD2 (6 bases). The CDR3 is made up of 16 amino acids. V was clipped by 5 bases and J by 0 bases, with 13 bases between them. The CDR3 bases are TGTGCCAGCAGTCGGATTAGCGGAGCGAACACCGGGGAGCTGTTTTTT. This sequence encodes CASSRISGANTGELFF.

The V gene is TRBV5-1, the J gene TRBJ2-5; the D gene is possibly TRBD2 (5 bases). The CDR3 loop spans 14 amino acids. V was cut by 2 bases and J by 5 bases, with 13 bases left in between. Germline V gene data show CDR1 as SGHRS and CDR2 as YFSETQ. DNA for the CDR3: TGCGCCAGCAGCTTACTCCCGGGGAAGGAGACCCAGTACTTC. Protein product: CASSLLPGKETQYF.

This sequence joins TRBV20-1 and TRBJ2-7, with 8 bases matching TRBD1. The CDR3 covers 16 residues. V gave up 0 bases and J gave up 3 bases; unmatched junction bases: 10. The V gene's germline CDR1 is DFQATT and CDR2 SNEGSKA (reference sequence). In nucleotides, the CDR3 is TGCAGTGCTAGAGATCTCCAGAGGACAGGGCTCTACGAGCAGTACTTC. Its translation is CSARDLQRTGLYEQYF.

CDR3 sequence (DNA): TGCAGTGCTAGAGGTCTAGGCCAAGAGACCCAGTACTTC. Translating gives CSARGLGQETQYF. The genes are TRBV20-1 and TRBJ2-5; D remains unclear. With 1 base removed from V and 1 base from J, the gap between germline ends came to 7 bases. The germline V gene encodes CDR1 DFQATT and CDR2 SNEGSKA (reference sequence). The CDR3 runs 13 residues.